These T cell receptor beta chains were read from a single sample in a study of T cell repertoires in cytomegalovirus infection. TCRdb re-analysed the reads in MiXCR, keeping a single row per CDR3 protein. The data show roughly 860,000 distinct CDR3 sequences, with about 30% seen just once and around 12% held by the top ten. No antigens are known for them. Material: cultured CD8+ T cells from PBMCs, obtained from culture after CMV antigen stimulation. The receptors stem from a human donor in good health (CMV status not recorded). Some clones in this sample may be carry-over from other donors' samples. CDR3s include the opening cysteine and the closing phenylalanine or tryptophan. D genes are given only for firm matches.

CDR3 protein: CASSIQDRNYNEQFF
CDR3 length: 15
D gene: -
J gene: TRBJ2-1
V gene: TRBV7-6

CDR3 protein: CASSFGETDTQYF
CDR3 length: 13
D gene: -
J gene: TRBJ2-3
V gene: TRBV13

CDR3 protein: CASSEVGSNPEYNEQFF
CDR3 length: 17
D gene: -
J gene: TRBJ2-1
V gene: TRBV7-9

CDR3 protein: CASSFKGVLYEQYF
CDR3 length: 14
D gene: -
J gene: TRBJ2-7
V gene: TRBV5-6

CDR3 protein: CASSFIWASGYTF
CDR3 length: 13
D gene: -
J gene: TRBJ1-2
V gene: TRBV5-5

CDR3 protein: CASSPQGPGGMNTEAFF
CDR3 length: 17
D gene: -
J gene: TRBJ1-1
V gene: TRBV3-1

CDR3 protein: CASSLFQAYNEKLFF
CDR3 length: 15
D gene: -
J gene: TRBJ1-4
V gene: TRBV7-2

CDR3 protein: CASSPTSGDFGDTQYF
CDR3 length: 16
D gene: TRBD2
J gene: TRBJ2-3
V gene: TRBV7-9

CDR3 protein: CASSTPGLANTGELFF
CDR3 length: 16
D gene: TRBD2
J gene: TRBJ2-2
V gene: TRBV27

CDR3 protein: CASRPAGTTETQYF
CDR3 length: 14
D gene: -
J gene: TRBJ2-5
V gene: TRBV12-3/TRBV12-4

CDR3 protein: CASNEQDSGNTIYF
CDR3 length: 14
D gene: -
J gene: TRBJ1-3
V gene: TRBV12-3/TRBV12-4

CDR3 protein: CASSQTTGGLTEAFF
CDR3 length: 15
D gene: TRBD1
J gene: TRBJ1-1
V gene: TRBV7-8

CDR3 protein: CATTGERRNTIYF
CDR3 length: 13
D gene: -
J gene: TRBJ1-3
V gene: TRBV7-9

CDR3 protein: CASSLADSPQSEAFF
CDR3 length: 15
D gene: -
J gene: TRBJ1-1
V gene: TRBV11-3

CDR3 protein: CASSDRDRGTGELFF
CDR3 length: 15
D gene: TRBD1
J gene: TRBJ2-2
V gene: TRBV4-1

CDR3 protein: CATSRRGQNSPLHF
CDR3 length: 14
D gene: -
J gene: TRBJ1-6
V gene: TRBV15

CDR3 protein: CASSSSTSGGTGELFF
CDR3 length: 16
D gene: TRBD2
J gene: TRBJ2-2
V gene: TRBV7-9

CDR3 protein: CATSRLSYNEQFF
CDR3 length: 13
D gene: -
J gene: TRBJ2-1
V gene: TRBV12-3/TRBV12-4

CDR3 protein: CASSFPRDYEQFF
CDR3 length: 13
D gene: -
J gene: TRBJ2-1
V gene: TRBV7-9

CDR3 protein: CASSDILDTQYF
CDR3 length: 12
D gene: -
J gene: TRBJ2-3
V gene: TRBV19

CDR3 protein: CSARDDDRAYEQYF
CDR3 length: 14
D gene: TRBD1
J gene: TRBJ2-7
V gene: TRBV20-1

CDR3 protein: CASSQGVWTGSSGNTIYF
CDR3 length: 18
D gene: TRBD1
J gene: TRBJ1-3
V gene: TRBV14

CDR3 protein: CASTKVLTNYGYTF
CDR3 length: 14
D gene: -
J gene: TRBJ1-2
V gene: TRBV6-5

CDR3 protein: CSVPQIGGSPYNEQFF
CDR3 length: 16
D gene: -
J gene: TRBJ2-1
V gene: TRBV29-1

CDR3 protein: CVTPVSRGYTF
CDR3 length: 11
D gene: -
J gene: TRBJ1-2
V gene: TRBV2

CDR3 protein: CASSYKWRYNEQFF
CDR3 length: 14
D gene: -
J gene: TRBJ2-1
V gene: TRBV6-5

CDR3 protein: CASSYSGGGASGELFF
CDR3 length: 16
D gene: TRBD2
J gene: TRBJ2-2
V gene: TRBV6-6

CDR3 protein: CASSIESSLPSERYF
CDR3 length: 15
D gene: -
J gene: TRBJ2-7
V gene: TRBV19

CDR3 protein: CASSYSAANEQFF
CDR3 length: 13
D gene: -
J gene: TRBJ2-1
V gene: TRBV6-6

CDR3 protein: CASGPGGVETQYF
CDR3 length: 13
D gene: -
J gene: TRBJ2-5
V gene: TRBV27

CDR3 protein: CASSPQLAGGPDTQYF
CDR3 length: 16
D gene: TRBD2
J gene: TRBJ2-3
V gene: TRBV7-6

CDR3 protein: CASSLSGRRDREADTQYF
CDR3 length: 18
D gene: TRBD1
J gene: TRBJ2-3
V gene: TRBV7-9

CDR3 protein: CASSQGPVQCF
CDR3 length: 11
D gene: -
J gene: TRBJ2-3
V gene: TRBV4-3

CDR3 protein: CASSQGTGGGDEQFF
CDR3 length: 15
D gene: TRBD1
J gene: TRBJ2-1
V gene: TRBV4-1

CDR3 protein: CASSPGEAEPYNEQFF
CDR3 length: 16
D gene: -
J gene: TRBJ2-1
V gene: TRBV18

CDR3 protein: CTTLSGDNGYTF
CDR3 length: 12
D gene: -
J gene: TRBJ1-2
V gene: TRBV20-1

CDR3 protein: CASSTSLADTQYF
CDR3 length: 13
D gene: -
J gene: TRBJ2-3
V gene: TRBV7-8

CDR3 protein: CASSVSDRGTEAFF
CDR3 length: 14
D gene: TRBD1
J gene: TRBJ1-1
V gene: TRBV10-1

CDR3 protein: CSVEISQVLVAEAFF
CDR3 length: 15
D gene: -
J gene: TRBJ1-1
V gene: TRBV29-1

CDR3 protein: CASSQESAEGLTDTQYF
CDR3 length: 17
D gene: -
J gene: TRBJ2-3
V gene: TRBV4-3

CDR3 protein: CATIGLGGIQYF
CDR3 length: 12
D gene: TRBD2
J gene: TRBJ2-4
V gene: TRBV2

CDR3 protein: CASTERAELTDTQYF
CDR3 length: 15
D gene: -
J gene: TRBJ2-3
V gene: TRBV27

CDR3 protein: CSARRGNSNQPQHF
CDR3 length: 14
D gene: -
J gene: TRBJ1-5
V gene: TRBV20-1

CDR3 protein: CASSQSGGARETQYF
CDR3 length: 15
D gene: TRBD2
J gene: TRBJ2-5
V gene: TRBV28